This T cell receptor beta chain was identified during a study of cytomegalovirus exposure and HLA in healthy donors. Overall study findings and caveats: Several of the most significant clusters were apparently associated with common viral pathogens in a later analysis. Accounts indicate the classifier identified cytomegalovirus status with strong specificity and sensitivity. Productive status was seen about 87% or about 30% of the time for most TCR beta V segments in an earlier analysis.

This clone occurred a few times. What it binds is unknown. Donors likely had unrecorded immune exposures despite being nominally healthy when sampled. Germline lookup yields CDR1 SGHNT and CDR2 YYREEE (reference sequence). The V and J ends lost 3 bases and 5 bases, in that order; junction bases with no gene match: 2. CDR3 size: 15 residues. This PCR relied on a set of 60 Vbeta primers and 13 Jbeta primers. Only in-frame clones appear in the TCRdb table, and some are missing; sequencing was by immunoSEQ multiplex PCR. This table has roughly 240,000 clones, about 77% appearing once. Source material: PBMCs. The chain uses TRBV5-4 and TRBJ2-2; 12 bases are shared with TRBD2. The source is a boy younger than 18 in good health and CMV-seronegative. CDR3 sequence (DNA): TGTGCCAGCAGCTCCGGACTAGCGGGGACCGGGGAGCTGTTTTTT. Its protein product is CASSSGLAGTGELFF.